The 19 T cell receptor beta chains in this list originate from one sample, sequenced in a study of breast tumors, draining lymph nodes, adjacent tissues. MiXCR, run by TCRdb on the multiplex PCR reads, gives a single entry per CDR3 protein. The table records about 120,000 distinct CDR3 sequences, just under 20% of them present only once. Breast cancer patients provided tissue from their axillary draining lymph nodes. Specimen: axillary lymph node tissue. Receptors were obtained from a female donor with breast cancer. Some clones in this sample may be carry-over from other donors' samples.

This clonotype was found many times. J is TRBJ2-3 and V is TRBV29-1; 11 bases fit TRBD2. The V gene's germline CDR1 is SQVTM and CDR2 ANQGSEA. V trimming: 6 bases; J trimming: 0 bases; junction bases outside the gene matches: 5. This CDR3 has 15 residues. CDR3 amino acids: CSVRLAGLSTDTQYF. The DNA for the CDR3 is TGCAGCGTCAGACTAGCGGGGTTGAGCACAGATACGCAGTATTTT.

The sample holds many counts of this clonotype. The chain joins TRBV5-4 to TRBJ2-5; perhaps TRBD1 as D (6 bases). CDR3 length: 15 amino acids. Germline-derived CDR1 and CDR2 are SGHNT and YYREEE (reference sequence). V was pared by 0 bases and J by 5 bases, with 14 bases between. CDR3 residues: CASSLEQGRWETQYF. DNA for the CDR3: TGTGCCAGCAGCTTGGAACAGGGTCGGTGGGAGACCCAGTACTTC.

Concerning this clonotype: This may come from a read error, since a much larger clone is one base off. This CDR3 is missing its conserved last phenylalanine or tryptophan, likely due to a read error. The CDR3 bases are TGCAGTGCTAAGGACAGGGTAGATCAGCCCCAGCATTCT. Protein sequence: CSAKDRVDQPQHS. The chain carries TRBV20-1 and TRBJ1-5; TRBD1 agrees at 8 bases. CDR3 length: 13 residues. The V gene end was trimmed by 4 bases and the J gene end by 5 bases; junction bases not matched to a gene: 4. The germline V gene has CDR1 DFQATT and CDR2 SNEGSKA (reference sequence).

This clonotype was detected many times. This chain uses TRBV4-1 with TRBJ2-7; possible D gene TRBD1, 5 bases. Germline CDR1 and CDR2: MGHRA and YSYEKL. The V end was cut by 5 bases, the J end by 2 bases, with 16 bases between. The CDR3 loop spans 15 amino acids. The CDR3 nucleotides read TGCGCCAGCAGCTCTTACAGGTTCCCGGCCTACGAGCAGTACTTC. It codes for CASSSYRFPAYEQYF.

The table lists this clonotype with many counts. V and J are TRBV4-1 and TRBJ1-5; a weak D match, TRBD1 (6 bases). CDR3 length: 14 amino acids. V lost 3 bases and J lost 7, with 13 bases in between. Per the germline V gene, CDR1 is MGHRA and CDR2 is YSYEKL. The CDR3 DNA reads as TGCGCCAGCAGCCAGGAAACAGGGAGGCAGCCCCAGCATTTT. Protein sequence: CASSQETGRQPQHF.

This clonotype has ten or more counts. The CDR3 bases are TGTGCCAGCAGCTTAGCGCTTAACAGCCGGGGGGAGACCCAGTACTTC. Translation gives CASSLALNSRGETQYF. V and J are TRBV7-9 and TRBJ2-5; weak D call: TRBD2 (6 bases). The V end was cut by 0 bases, the J end by 5 bases, with 16 bases between. The germline V gene encodes CDR1 SEHNR and CDR2 FQNEAQ (reference sequence). This CDR3 spans 16 amino acids.

A remark on this clonotype: A clone one base away is much larger, so this may be a read error. As the CDR3 is not closed by the conserved phenylalanine or tryptophan, this likely results from a read error. The chain joins TRBV5-4 to TRBJ2-5, with 10 bases aligning to TRBD1. This CDR3 is built from 15 residues. J lost 2 bases, V lost 4 bases, and 5 bases had no gene match. Germline loops: CDR1 SGHNT, CDR2 YYREEE (reference sequence). The CDR3 loop is CASSQGGQGQETQYL. The CDR3 DNA reads TGTGCCAGCAGCCAAGGGGGACAGGGGCAAGAGACCCAGTACCTC.

This clonotype was observed many times. The rearrangement links TRBV3-1 to TRBJ1-2, with 9 bases fitting TRBD1. This CDR3 has 15 amino acids. The J segment lost 1 base and the V segment lost 4 bases, leaving 4 bases of the junction unmatched. CDR1 is LGHDT, CDR2 YNNKEL, per germline (reference sequence). CDR3 sequence (DNA): TGTGCCAGCAGCCGACAGGGGGGCAGTAACTATGGCTACACCTTC. It is translated as CASSRQGGSNYGYTF.

This clonotype was seen a handful of times. The genes are TRBV19 and TRBJ2-2, with D tentatively TRBD1 or TRBD2 (5 bases each). The V gene lost 6 bases and the J gene lost 4 bases, with 12 bases spanning the gap. Germline V lookup: CDR1 LNHDA, CDR2 SQIVND (reference sequence). This CDR3 contains 14 residues. The CDR3 DNA reads TGTGCCAGTAGGGTAGGGGCGGGCACCGGGGAGCTGTTTTTT. It encodes CASRVGAGTGELFF.

This clonotype was counted at least ten times. This chain links TRBV3-1 with TRBJ1-6, with TRBD1 matching 8 bases. Germline CDR1 and CDR2: LGHDT and YNNKEL (reference sequence). V lost 4 bases to trimming and J lost 8 bases; unmatched junction nucleotides: 10. The length of the CDR3 is 16 residues. CDR3 DNA sequence: TGTGCCAGCAGCCGCCTCGCAGGGGGCGAGTATTCACCCCTCCACTTT. Translating gives CASSRLAGGEYSPLHF.

A few counts support this clonotype. Because the CDR3's place on the DNA is in doubt, the DNA is left out and the CDR3 is given as listed by TCRdb. The chain is built from TRBV6-6 and TRBJ2-6; the table's TRBD1 call for D was not verified on the DNA. The CDR3 length is 18 residues, termini included. The germline CDR1 and CDR2 sequences are MNHNY and SVGAGI (reference sequence). The chain's CDR3 is CASSRRQGLTFGANVLTF.

The count of this clonotype is one. This sequence may be a read error, since a much larger clone differs from it by one base. The chain has TRBV20-1 and TRBJ1-5; possible D gene TRBD1, 6 bases. Trimming pared 2 bases from V and 5 bases from J, leaving 19 bases between. The germline CDR1 and CDR2 sequences are DFQATT and SNEGSKA (reference sequence). This CDR3 has 16 residues. The CDR3 here is CSARKGGAAGDQPQHF. The CDR3 DNA is TGCAGTGCTAGAAAGGGGGGGGCGGCGGGCGATCAGCCCCAGCATTTT.

At least ten counts were recorded for this clonotype. This chain uses TRBV24-1 with TRBJ2-5; D not resolved. The CDR3 extends over 15 amino acids. Germline V lookup: CDR1 KGHDR, CDR2 SFDVKD. V was clipped by 6 bases and J by 1 base, with 14 bases between them. This CDR3 is CATSLGYSRQETQYF. Here the CDR3 DNA reads TGTGCCACCAGTTTGGGGTATTCACGCCAAGAGACCCAGTACTTC.

At least ten counts were recorded for this clonotype. The chain couples TRBV6-5 to TRBJ1-2; D gene ambiguous. Germline CDR1 reads MNHEY; CDR2 reads SVGAGI. The CDR3 loop spans 12 amino acids. The V gene lost 6 bases and the J gene lost 2 bases, with 7 bases spanning the gap. The CDR3 DNA follows: TGTGCCAGCAGGGGAGAGAACTATGGCTACACCTTC. Residues: CASRGENYGYTF.

In its sample, this clonotype was seen a few times. The chain carries TRBV11-2 and TRBJ2-3; unclear D gene. Germline V gene data show CDR1 as SGHAT and CDR2 as FQNNGV. V was shortened by 5 bases and J by 4 bases, with 13 bases between the two germline ends. This CDR3 is built from 14 residues. The CDR3 here is CASSPLGEADTQYF. The CDR3 region has the DNA TGTGCCAGCAGCCCCCTGGGTGAAGCAGATACGCAGTATTTT.

This clonotype occurred many times. This sequence joins TRBV10-2 and TRBJ2-7; maybe TRBD1 (5 bases). CDR3 length equals 14 residues. Germline-derived CDR1 and CDR2 are WSHSY and SAAADI. With 2 bases removed from V and 5 bases from J, the gap between germline ends came to 13 bases. The CDR3 spells CASSESTGYNEQYF. CDR3 DNA: TGCGCCAGCAGTGAGAGTACAGGTTATAACGAGCAGTACTTC.

This clonotype showed up many times. V and J are TRBV20-1 and TRBJ2-3; D gene ambiguous. The germline CDR1 and CDR2 sequences are DFQATT and SNEGSKA (reference sequence). Trimming removed 2 bases from V and 3 bases from J, with 3 bases in between. The CDR3 is 11 amino acids. The DNA of the CDR3 is TGCAGTGCTAGAAGGACAGATACGCAGTATTTT. Protein sequence: CSARRTDTQYF.

This clonotype was seen repeatedly, ten times or more. The gene calls are TRBV19 and TRBJ1-4; possible D gene TRBD1, 5 bases. From germline, CDR1 is LNHDA and CDR2 SQIVND (reference sequence). Trimming removed 0 bases at V and 2 bases at J, with 16 bases between. The CDR3 is made up of 18 amino acids. Here the CDR3 reads CASSIDRQGYSTNEKLFF. The DNA of the CDR3 is TGTGCCAGTAGTATAGATCGCCAGGGTTATTCGACTAATGAAAAACTGTTTTTT.

As concerns this clonotype: One base away lies a much larger clone, so this may be a sequencing read error. The CDR3 region is CGAGDRESTDTQYF. CDR3 coding DNA: TGCGGTGCGGGGGACAGGGAGAGCACAGATACGCAGTATTTT. The chain is built from TRBV20-1 and TRBJ2-3; the match to TRBD1 covers 9 bases. CDR3 length: 14 amino acids. The germline V gene encodes CDR1 DFQATT and CDR2 SNEGSKA (reference sequence).